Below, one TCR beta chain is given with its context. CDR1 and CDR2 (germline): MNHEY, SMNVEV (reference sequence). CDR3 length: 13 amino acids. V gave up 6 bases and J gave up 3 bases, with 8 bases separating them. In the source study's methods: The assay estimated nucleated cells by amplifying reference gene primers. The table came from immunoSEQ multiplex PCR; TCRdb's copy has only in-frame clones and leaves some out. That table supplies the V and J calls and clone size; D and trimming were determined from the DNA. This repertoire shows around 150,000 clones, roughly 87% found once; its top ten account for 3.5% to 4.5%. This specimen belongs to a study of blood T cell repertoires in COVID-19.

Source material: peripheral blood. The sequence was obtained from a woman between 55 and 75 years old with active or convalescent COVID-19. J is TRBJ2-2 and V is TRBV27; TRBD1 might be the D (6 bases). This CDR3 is CASRQGHTGELFF. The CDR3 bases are TGTGCCAGCAGACAGGGCCACACCGGGGAGCTGTTTTTT.